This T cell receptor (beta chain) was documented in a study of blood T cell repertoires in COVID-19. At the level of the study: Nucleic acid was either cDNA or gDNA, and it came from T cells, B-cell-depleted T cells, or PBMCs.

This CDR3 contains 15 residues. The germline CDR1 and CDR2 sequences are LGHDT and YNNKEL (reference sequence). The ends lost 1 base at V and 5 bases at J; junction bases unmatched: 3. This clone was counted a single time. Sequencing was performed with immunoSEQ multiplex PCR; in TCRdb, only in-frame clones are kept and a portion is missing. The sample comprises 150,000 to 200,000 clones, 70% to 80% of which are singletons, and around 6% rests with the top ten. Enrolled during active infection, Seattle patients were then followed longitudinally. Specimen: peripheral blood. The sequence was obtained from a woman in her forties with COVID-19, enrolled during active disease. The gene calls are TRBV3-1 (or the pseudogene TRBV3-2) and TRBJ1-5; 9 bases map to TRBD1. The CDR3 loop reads CASSQGGQGHQPQHF. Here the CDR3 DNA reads TGTGCCAGCAGCCAAGGGGGACAGGGACATCAGCCCCAGCATTTT.